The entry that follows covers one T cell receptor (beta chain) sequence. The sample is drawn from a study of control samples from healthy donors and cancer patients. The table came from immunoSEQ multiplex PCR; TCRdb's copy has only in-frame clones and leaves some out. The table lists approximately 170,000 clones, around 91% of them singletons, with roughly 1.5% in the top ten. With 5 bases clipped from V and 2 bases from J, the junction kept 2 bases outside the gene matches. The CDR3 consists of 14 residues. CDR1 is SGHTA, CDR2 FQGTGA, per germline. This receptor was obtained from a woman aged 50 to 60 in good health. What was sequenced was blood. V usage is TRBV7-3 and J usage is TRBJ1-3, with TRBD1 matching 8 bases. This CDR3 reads CASSPQGAGNTIYF. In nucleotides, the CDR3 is TGTGCCAGCAGCCCACAGGGGGCTGGAAACACCATATATTTT.